Listed below are T cell receptor beta chains from one sample, sequenced in a study of CD4 T cells in relation to SARS-CoV-2 and coronaviruses. Here immunoSEQ multiplex PCR was the method, and the copy in TCRdb shows in-frame clones only, minus some. The sample holds roughly 30,000 clones, about 70% seen once. For these receptors, no antigen is known. Input material: CD4+ T cells from PBMCs, cultured in vitro. These receptors originate from a human donor in good health. The CDR3 runs from the conserved cysteine through the conserved F or W. The D gene is left open where the match is weak.

TRBD1,TRBV6-5,15,CASRTRDRATDTQYF
TRBD1,TRBV2,16,CASSIPGQGMAGELFF
NA,TRBV4-2,15,CASSQDVTSHNEQFF
NA,TRBV4-3,17,CASSQETRGVFQNTQYF
NA,TRBV7-9,15,CASSPDVPAWTEQYF
NA,TRBV29-1,12,CSVARVNTEAFF
NA,TRBV19,16,CASSIVGKVDYNEQFF
NA,TRBV6-5,13,CASSYWEQETQYF
NA,TRBV11-2,15,CASSAVGGYQETQYF
NA,TRBV7-7,18,CASRPPGASLYSNQPQHF
NA,TRBV6-5,12,CASSYSYGKLFF
TRBD2,TRBV7-2,16,CASSLEGTSGGRTQYF
TRBD1,TRBV11-3,17,CASGQGVHWTSNTEAFF
NA,TRBV6-5,14,CASRLQGSTDTQYF
NA,TRBV6-5,15,CAIAVTGSAQETQYF
NA,TRBV9,15,CASSVAPSRTYEQYF
NA,TRBV5-6,15,CASSTPGRDNSPLHF
NA,TRBV7-6,15,CASSPGTHSGNTIYF
TRBD1,TRBV2,15,CASSRDSSGANVLTF
NA,TRBV9,11,CASSVETEQFF
NA,TRBV19,17,CASRPWGRVGGANVLTF
TRBD1,TRBV27,13,CASSWTGFGEQYF
NA,TRBV10-3,13,CAISDGRNTEAFF
NA,TRBV2,11,CASSVGSRAFF
NA,TRBV5-1,16,CASSLVGVSSGNTIYF
TRBD2,TRBV7-2,15,CASSFGAGGPNPQFF
TRBD1,TRBV7-2,17,CASRITGGGSFTGELFF
NA,TRBV7-8,14,CASSSGQYNQPQHF
NA,TRBV27,15,CASSFNSYSNQPQHF
TRBD2,TRBV6-5,15,CASSYLSGGGGTQYF
TRBD1,TRBV3-1/TRBV3-2,13,CASSSSGQGRAFF
TRBD1,TRBV2,14,CASSRANRGSEQYF
NA,TRBV3-1/TRBV3-2,11,CASSQGAPLHF
NA,TRBV29-1,13,CSVEEKTPAEAFF
TRBD1,TRBV6-2/TRBV6-3,20,CASSPWTGELFRLAKNIQYF
NA,TRBV2,14,CASRADANTGELFF
NA,TRBV3-1/TRBV3-2,14,CASSQFNSNQPQHF
TRBD1,TRBV23-1,14,CASSRAGGFHEQYF
TRBD1,TRBV25-1,13,CASSGQGGETQYF
NA,TRBV25-1,14,CASSEGATNEKLFF
NA,TRBV5-8,17,CASSLGVGVEWNQPQHF
NA,TRBV10-3,14,CAISGERTSTEAFF
NA,TRBV19,13,CASSFLGSTEAFF
NA,TRBV29-1,13,CSVHGQNQETQYF
NA,TRBV3-1/TRBV3-2,14,CASSQRGGTGELFF
NA,TRBV7-3,14,CASSQYGSGETQYF
NA,TRBV4-1,14,CASSQRTMNTEAFF
TRBD2,TRBV6-6,16,CASSYGASGSTDTQYF
TRBD1,TRBV11-2,14,CASSPGGEGEKLFF
TRBD2,TRBV6-1,15,CASSDISGGYNEQFF
TRBD2,TRBV30,15,CAWKTSGSVVGELFF
NA,TRBV19,14,CASSIPTGYNEQFF
NA,TRBV18,13,CASSQGGQETQYF
NA,TRBV11-2,16,CASSSLEWGRGYGYTF
NA,TRBV2,13,CASSEEGGNTIYF
TRBD1,TRBV2,14,CASSELDRATEAFF
NA,TRBV19,13,CASTLTGNYGYTF